Following are 22 T cell receptor beta chains from one sample sequenced in a study of Ad26.COV2.S vaccination and SARS-CoV-2 variants. Noted treatment: around 19 received Ad26.COV2.S at low or high dose, single or two shots; roughly five received placebo; per-sample allocation not given. Specimen acquisition occurred on day 63 following the initial vaccine or placebo injection. Profiled with immunoSEQ multiplex PCR; TCRdb holds only in-frame clones, not every one. The sample records around 500,000 clones, about 89% being singletons. Sample: peripheral blood, taken in a trial of Ad26.COV2.S vaccine versus placebo. All receptors come from a person between 18 and 60 years old who received the Ad26.COV2.S COVID-19 vaccine or a placebo.

The chain combines TRBV7-2 with TRBJ1-4; D might be TRBD1 (5 bases). The germline CDR1 and CDR2 sequences are SGHTA and FQGNSA. This CDR3 comprises 15 residues. V was clipped by 1 base and J by 4 bases, with 10 bases between them. CDR3: CASSLGGASNEKLFF. The DNA for the CDR3 is TGTGCCAGCAGCTTAGGAGGGGCTAGTAATGAAAAACTGTTTTTT.

The chain has TRBV10-1 and TRBJ2-1, with 7 bases that match TRBD2. V gave up 2 bases and J gave up 16 bases; unmatched junction bases: 14. Germline lookup yields CDR1 WNHNN and CDR2 SYGVQD (reference sequence). The CDR3 has 14 residues. DNA for the CDR3: TGCGCCAGCAGTGAGAACCGCCGGACTAGTCCACTTTTCTTC. It codes for CASSENRRTSPLFF.

The chain employs TRBV6-5 and TRBJ1-5; D remains unclear. Trimming took off 6 bases at V and 7 bases at J, with 19 bases between the two ends. Germline V gene data show CDR1 as MNHEY and CDR2 as SVGAGI. CDR3 length: 15 amino acids. The CDR3 DNA is TGTGCCAGCAGGAAAACCCCTAACATGGTCCAGCCCCAGCATTTT. Translating gives CASRKTPNMVQPQHF.

The CDR3 loop reads CASKPDRAHQPQHF. The DNA for the CDR3 is TGTGCCAGCAAACCGGACAGGGCGCATCAGCCCCAGCATTTT. The gene calls are TRBV6-1 and TRBJ1-5, with 8 nucleotides matching TRBD1. There are 14 residues in the CDR3. V shed 7 bases and J 5 bases; nucleotides not matched to a gene: 7. CDR1 and CDR2 from the germline V gene are MNHNS and SASEGT.

This clone was observed a single time. The chain recombines TRBV7-8 with TRBJ1-5; D gene uncertain. Germline CDR1 is SGHVS and CDR2 is FQNEAQ. CDR3 size: 15 residues. The V and J ends lost 1 base and 0 bases respectively, with 7 bases between them. The CDR3 DNA sequence: TGTGCCAGCAGCTTAGAAGGGTATAGCAATCAGCCCCAGCATTTT. Its translation is CASSLEGYSNQPQHF. The full variable domain, its missing parts supplied by reference TRBV7-8 and TRBJ1-5, is GAGVSQSPRYKVAKRGQDVALRCDPISGHVSLFWYQQALGQGPEFLTYFQNEAQLDKSGLPSDRFFAERPEGSVSTLKIQRTQQEDSAVYLCASSLEGYSNQPQHFGDGTRLSIL.

This chain uses TRBV9 with TRBJ2-1; D gene ambiguous. V was pared by 1 base and J by 4 bases, with 15 bases between. CDR3 size: 16 residues. Germline V gene lookup returns CDR1 SGDLS and CDR2 YYNGEE. CDR3 bases: TGTGCCAGCAGCGTAAGGGATCCGAGCCAGTACAATGAGCAGTTCTTC. This translates into CASSVRDPSQYNEQFF.

V usage is TRBV2 and J usage is TRBJ1-2, with 8 bases matching TRBD1. Germline-derived CDR1 and CDR2 are SNHLY and FYNNEI. V lost 7 bases and J lost 3; bases outside the gene matches: 13. The CDR3 consists of 16 residues. The CDR3 bases are TGTGCCAGCAAGTCGGGGGACAGGTCCCTCCACTATGGCTACACCTTC. This gives the protein CASKSGDRSLHYGYTF. The complete variable domain, with remaining parts taken from reference TRBV2 and TRBJ1-2, reads EPEVTQTPSHQVTQMGQEVILRCVPISNHLYFYWYRQILGQKVEFLVSFYNNEISEKSEIFDDQFSVERPDGSNFTLKIRSTKLEDSAMYFCASKSGDRSLHYGYTFGSGTRLTVV.

The chain combines TRBV6-6 with TRBJ1-1; TRBD1 aligns across 7 bases. From germline, CDR1 is MNHNY and CDR2 SVGAGI (reference sequence). CDR3 length equals 14 residues. The junction had 8 bases not matched to a gene; V was cut back by 6 bases and J by 4 bases. The CDR3 nucleotides are TGTGCCAGCAGAACGACAGGGTTTGCCACTGAAGCTTTCTTT. Translation: CASRTTGFATEAFF.

The chain has TRBV27 and TRBJ2-3; a possible D gene is TRBD2 (5 bases). V dropped 5 bases and J dropped 4 bases, with 16 bases sitting between them. CDR1 is MNHEY and CDR2 is SMNVEV in the germline V gene (reference sequence). The CDR3 runs to 15 residues. The CDR3 sequence: CASSPEDGEADTQYF. The CDR3 DNA is TGTGCCAGCAGTCCGGAGGACGGCGAGGCAGATACGCAGTATTTT.

The genes are TRBV4-3 and TRBJ2-5; D may be TRBD1 (5 bases). The ends were cut back, 0 bases at V and 10 bases at J, with 15 bases in the middle. This CDR3 has 14 residues. CDR1 and CDR2 (germline): LGHNA, YSLEER. CDR3 protein: CASSQDRTSQRQYF. The CDR3 DNA is TGCGCCAGCAGCCAAGATAGGACATCCCAGCGCCAGTACTTC.

This clone has only one observation. Other DNA sequences in this specimen translate into the identical CDR3. The chain recombines TRBV20-1 with TRBJ2-7; D is unresolved. The CDR3 runs 11 residues. CDR1 is DFQATT, CDR2 SNEGSKA, per germline (reference sequence). V was trimmed by 3 bases and J by 3 bases, leaving 6 bases between them. The CDR3 bases are TGCAGTGCTAGGGCAGTCTACGAGCAGTACTTC. It encodes CSARAVYEQYF.

J is TRBJ2-7 and V is TRBV6-5, with a weak D call TRBD1 (6 bases). The germline gives CDR1 MNHEY, CDR2 SVGAGI. Trimming shortened V by 3 bases and J by 2 bases, and 14 bases separated the two germline ends. This CDR3 has 15 residues. CDR3 amino acids: CASSYGQYTTYEQYF. CDR3 DNA sequence: TGTGCCAGCAGTTATGGACAGTACACCACCTACGAGCAGTACTTC.

This chain connects TRBV5-1 to TRBJ2-1; TRBD2 agrees at 7 bases. This CDR3 has 14 amino acids. In germline, CDR1 is SGHRS, CDR2 YFSETQ. V dropped 0 bases and J dropped 6; count of bases not matched to a gene: 3. The CDR3 here is CASSLAGGINEQFF. DNA of the CDR3: TGCGCCAGCAGCTTGGCCGGGGGGATCAATGAGCAGTTCTTC.

The CDR3 DNA is TGTGCCAGCAGCCTCGGAAACACCATATATTTT. This gives the protein CASSLGNTIYF. The V and J genes are TRBV4-2 and TRBJ1-3; D is unclear. This CDR3 comprises 11 residues. CDR1 and CDR2 (germline): LGHNA, YNFKEQ. V was cut by 4 bases and J by 4 bases, with 2 bases left in between.

The chain links TRBV3-1 (or the pseudogene TRBV3-2) to TRBJ1-3; D might be TRBD1 (6 bases). CDR3 size: 20 residues. CDR1 and CDR2 from the germline V gene are LGHDT and YNNKEL (reference sequence). Between the trimmed V and J ends, which lost 4 bases and 0 bases, there was a span of 25 bases. The CDR3 DNA reads TGTGCCAGCAGCCGCTATTCCCGGGACATTCATCAATTCTCTGGAAACACCATATATTTT. The encoded protein is CASSRYSRDIHQFSGNTIYF.

This clone came up a few times. The chain has TRBV2 and TRBJ2-7; 12 positions match TRBD2. Germline lookup yields CDR1 SNHLY and CDR2 FYNNEI. The CDR3 has 16 residues. V trimming: 4 bases; J trimming: 8 bases; junction bases outside the gene matches: 12. The CDR3 loop is CASSGFSGLAGGQQYF. In DNA, the CDR3 is TGTGCCAGCAGTGGATTCTCCGGGCTAGCGGGGGGGCAGCAGTACTTC.

This clone appeared once. This sequence joins TRBV24-1 and TRBJ2-1; 12 bases agree with TRBD2. In germline, CDR1 is KGHDR, CDR2 SFDVKD. The CDR3 has 16 amino acids. The trim removed 4 bases at V and 9 bases at J, leaving 9 bases unmatched. The CDR3 protein is CATSETSGRTSGEQFF. CDR3 DNA: TGTGCCACCAGTGAAACTAGCGGGAGGACTTCGGGTGAGCAGTTCTTC.

The V gene is TRBV18, the J gene TRBJ2-3; D call uncertain. This CDR3 spans 12 amino acids. Germline CDR1 is KGHSH and CDR2 is LQKENI. V gave up 4 bases and J gave up 7 bases, with 9 bases separating them. The CDR3 spells CASSLDSNTQYF. The CDR3 DNA is TGTGCCAGCTCACTCGACTCAAATACGCAGTATTTT.

The J gene is TRBJ2-1, the V gene TRBV5-1, with 8 bases that match TRBD2. The germline gives CDR1 SGHRS, CDR2 YFSETQ. V was pared by 4 bases and J by 0 bases, with 9 bases of the junction left unmatched. The CDR3 runs 17 residues. CDR3 residues: CASSPLASGSSYNEQFF. In DNA, the CDR3 is TGCGCCAGCAGCCCCCTAGCGAGCGGGAGCTCCTACAATGAGCAGTTCTTC.

The chain couples TRBV6-6 to TRBJ2-3, with 9 bases fitting TRBD2. The V gene end was trimmed by 8 bases and the J gene end by 8 bases; junction bases not matched to a gene: 17. This CDR3 has 16 amino acids. Per germline, CDR1 MNHNY and CDR2 SVGAGI (reference sequence). Here the CDR3 DNA reads TGTGCCAGCGCCCAACTAGCGGGCACTGCCGAGGGTACGCAGTATTTT. Residues: CASAQLAGTAEGTQYF.

The chain carries TRBV27 and TRBJ2-5; TRBD2 matches at 8 bases. V dropped 3 bases and J dropped 5; count of bases not matched to a gene: 11. Germline V lookup: CDR1 MNHEY, CDR2 SMNVEV (reference sequence). The length of the CDR3 is 16 residues. CDR3 bases: TGTGCCAGCAGTTTGGCAGCGGGAGTGAGTTGGGAGACCCAGTACTTC. As protein: CASSLAAGVSWETQYF.

J is TRBJ1-5 and V is TRBV7-6; D perhaps matches TRBD1 (5 bases). The CDR3 consists of 15 residues. Trimming left V 3 bases short and J 0 bases short, with 9 bases between. The germline V gene encodes CDR1 SGHVS and CDR2 FNYEAQ. The CDR3 coding sequence is TGTGCCAGCAGCTTTGGGGCAGATAGCAATCAGCCCCAGCATTTT. As protein: CASSFGADSNQPQHF.